The clone carrying this TCR beta chain appeared a few times. Antigen: not known. Employing constant-segment primers, 5'RACE generated TCR alpha and TCR beta cDNA libraries bearing sample barcodes and UMIs. TCRdb ran MiXCR on the 5' RACE reads and lists one entry per CDR3 protein. The table lists under 700,000 distinct CDR3 sequences, 20% of them singletons, with approximately 13% in the top ten. The entry originates in a study of T-cell memory formation after mild COVID-19. Study-wide context: For the most part, TCR clusters were specific to one donor.

Germline V gene sequence: CDR1 SGHRS, CDR2 YFSETQ. The CDR3 extends over 15 amino acids. V gave up 4 bases and J gave up 0 bases; unmatched junction bases: 6. Study-wide findings and caveats: Several responding clones turned up in pre-infection memory, indicating that cross-reactive memory may have taken part.

This chain uses TRBV5-1 with TRBJ2-7, with 8 bases matching TRBD1. The receptor was derived from an adult woman who had mild COVID-19 (a few samples of this study predate the infection). Cell type and time point are not known. Material for sequencing was PBMCs or a T cell subset sorted from them (not recorded which). CDR3 DNA sequence: TGCGCCAGCAGCGGGGGACAGGCGAGCTCCTACGAGCAGTACTTC. It codes for CASSGGQASSYEQYF.